This T cell receptor (beta chain) was observed in a study of blood T cell repertoires in COVID-19. As for the study in general: The United States, Italy and Spain supplied acute and convalescent COVID-19 samples. The cDNA or gDNA used as material had been derived from T cells, B-cell-depleted T cells, or PBMCs.

As originally analysed: Amplification with reference gene primers provided the estimates of nucleated cell counts. The method was immunoSEQ multiplex PCR; TCRdb's version includes in-frame clones alone and lacks a portion of them. The V and J calls and clone size come from that table; D and trimming were worked out from the DNA. The sample lists fewer than 55,000 clones, 75% to 85% seen once, with roughly an eighth in the top ten. This CDR3 comprises 16 residues. V was shortened by 3 bases and J by 0 bases, with 14 bases between the two germline ends. The germline V gene encodes CDR1 MDHEN and CDR2 SYDVKM.

Sequences were obtained from peripheral blood. The TCR comes from a human donor with acute or convalescent COVID-19. The donor label of this sample is uncertain. The genes are TRBV28 and TRBJ1-1; maybe TRBD1 (6 bases). The chain's CDR3 is CASSFSAGVLNTEAFF. CDR3 nucleotide sequence: TGTGCCAGCAGTTTCTCCGCAGGGGTTTTGAACACTGAAGCTTTCTTT.